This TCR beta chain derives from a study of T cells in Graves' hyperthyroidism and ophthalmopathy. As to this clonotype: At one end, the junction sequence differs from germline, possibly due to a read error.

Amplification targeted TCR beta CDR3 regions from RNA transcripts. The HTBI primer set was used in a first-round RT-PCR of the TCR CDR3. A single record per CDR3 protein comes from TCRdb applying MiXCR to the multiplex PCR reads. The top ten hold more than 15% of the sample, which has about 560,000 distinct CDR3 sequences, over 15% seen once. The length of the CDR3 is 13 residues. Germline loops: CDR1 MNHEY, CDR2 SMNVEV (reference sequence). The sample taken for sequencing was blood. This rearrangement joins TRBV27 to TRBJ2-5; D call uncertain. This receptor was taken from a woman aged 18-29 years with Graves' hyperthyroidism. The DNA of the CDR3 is TGTGCCATCAGTGCCTTCCCCGAGGAGACCCAGCACTTC. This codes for CAISAFPEETQHF.